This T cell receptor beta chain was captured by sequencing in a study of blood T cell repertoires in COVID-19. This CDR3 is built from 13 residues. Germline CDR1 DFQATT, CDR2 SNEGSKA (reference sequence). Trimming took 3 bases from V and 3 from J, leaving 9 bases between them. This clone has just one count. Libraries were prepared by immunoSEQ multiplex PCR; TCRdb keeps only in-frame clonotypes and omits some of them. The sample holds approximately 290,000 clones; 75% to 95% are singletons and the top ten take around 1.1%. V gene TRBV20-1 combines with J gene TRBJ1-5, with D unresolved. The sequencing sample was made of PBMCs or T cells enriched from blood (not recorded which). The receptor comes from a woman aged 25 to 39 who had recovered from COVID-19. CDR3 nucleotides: TGCAGTGCTAGTATCCAGGACAATCAGCCCCAGCATTTT. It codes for CSASIQDNQPQHF.